This T cell receptor (beta chain) was observed in a study of blood T cells in healthy people across ages. This clonotype came up many times. With 5 bases removed from V and 0 bases from J, the gap between germline ends came to 15 bases. The germline gives CDR1 MDHEN, CDR2 SYDVKM. The CDR3 length is 16 residues. Together with a sample-barcoded 5' primer, a J-beta primer mix was included in a second PCR lasting about 7 to 12 cycles. TCRdb itself ran the 5' RACE reads through MiXCR, one entry per CDR3 protein. The data contain about 640,000 distinct CDR3 sequences, under 30% of them singletons. The chain combines TRBV28 with TRBJ2-3; D is ambiguous. Sequenced material: blood. This receptor was obtained from a woman over 75 in good health. The CDR3 loop reads CASSPLEVTSTDTQYF. DNA for the CDR3: TGTGCCAGCAGTCCCCTAGAAGTCACTAGCACAGATACGCAGTATTTT. Supplemented by reference TRBV28 and TRBJ2-3, the full variable domain reads DVKVTQSSRYLVKRTGEKVFLECVQDMDHENMFWYRQDPGLGLRLIYFSYDVKMKEKGDIPEGYSVSREKKERFSLILESASTNQTSMYLCASSPLEVTSTDTQYFGPGTRLTVL.